Following are 16 T cell receptor beta chains from one sample sequenced in a study of CD8 T cells in Susac syndrome. RNA, at 0.5 to 1 ug, was reverse transcribed with random hexamers. TCRdb re-called the immunoSEQ multiplex PCR reads with MiXCR, one entry per CDR3 protein. The sample lists 150,000 or so distinct CDR3 sequences, around 95% seen once, with about 0.19% in the top ten. The specimen was CD8+ T cells from PBMCs. These receptors were taken from a human donor with multiple sclerosis.

The chain combines TRBV7-9 with TRBJ2-1; no firm D call. The V end was cut by 1 base, the J end by 6 bases, with 7 bases between. This CDR3 spans 13 amino acids. The V gene's germline CDR1 is SEHNR and CDR2 FQNEAQ (reference sequence). The CDR3 region has the DNA TGTGCCAGCAGCTTAGTACCTAGCAATGAGCAGTTCTTC. Translation: CASSLVPSNEQFF.

This rearrangement joins TRBV6-5 to TRBJ2-5; D is uncertain. There are 14 residues in the CDR3. Germline CDR1 is MNHEY and CDR2 is SVGAGI. V was shortened by 8 bases and J by 2 bases, with 15 bases between the two germline ends. Written as DNA, the CDR3 is TGTGCCAGCGCACCGGGCGTGGGGCAAGAGACCCAGTACTTC. It translates to CASAPGVGQETQYF.

In this sample, this clonotype turned up once. This chain links TRBV20-1 with TRBJ2-5; TRBD2 aligns across 8 bases. The last part of the DNA fits TRBJ2-7 better; the J call may be wrong. The CDR3 spans 16 residues. Germline V CDR1 and CDR2: DFQATT, SNEGSKA (reference sequence). As DNA, the CDR3 is TGCAGTGCTAGAGGGGGACTAGACGGGATCCCCTACGAGCAGTACTTC. It is translated as CSARGGLDGIPYEQYF.

The chain carries TRBV24-1 and TRBJ1-4; D is ambiguous. This CDR3 comprises 13 residues. Germline-derived CDR1 and CDR2 are KGHDR and SFDVKD. The ends were cut back, 9 bases at V and 7 bases at J, with 14 bases in the middle. This CDR3 is CATGKGEREKLFF. The CDR3 DNA is TGTGCCACCGGTAAGGGTGAGCGTGAAAAACTGTTTTTT.

V gene TRBV18 combines with J gene TRBJ2-1; D is unclear. V dropped 4 bases and J dropped 2 bases, with 12 bases sitting between them. Germline V gene sequence: CDR1 KGHSH, CDR2 LQKENI. The CDR3 has 15 residues. CDR3 amino acids: CASSHPDRPYNEQFF. CDR3 nucleotides: TGTGCCAGCTCACATCCGGACCGCCCCTACAATGAGCAGTTCTTC.

This clonotype was recorded once. CDR3 protein: CATSRDWDLNEQFF. Written as DNA, the CDR3 is TGTGCCACCAGCAGAGATTGGGATCTCAATGAGCAGTTCTTC. The rearrangement links TRBV15 to TRBJ2-1; no reliable D call. CDR1 is LNHNV, CDR2 YYDKDF, per germline (reference sequence). The V end lost 0 bases, the J end lost 6 bases, and 9 bases lay between the germline ends. This CDR3 is built from 14 residues.

The chain employs TRBV19 and TRBJ2-2; 8 bases align to TRBD1. Germline values: CDR1 LNHDA, CDR2 SQIVND (reference sequence). This CDR3 contains 15 residues. V shed 0 bases, J shed 4 bases, and the junction held 1 base outside the gene matches. CDR3 sequence (DNA): TGTGCCAGTAGTATAGACAGGGGGCGCACCGGGGAGCTGTTTTTT. Its protein is CASSIDRGRTGELFF. Filled out from reference TRBV19 and TRBJ2-2, the complete variable domain reads DGGITQSPKYLFRKEGQNVTLSCEQNLNHDAMYWYRQDPGQGLRLIYYSQIVNDFQKGDIAEGYSVSREKKESFPLTVTSAQKNPTAFYLCASSIDRGRTGELFFGEGSRLTVL.

The chain uses TRBV3-1 and TRBJ1-2; 9 positions agree with TRBD1. Trimming cost V 7 bases and J 4 bases; bases outside gene matches: 10. CDR1 LGHDT and CDR2 YNNKEL come from the germline V gene (reference sequence). This CDR3 is built from 15 residues. CDR3 DNA: TGTGCCAGCACCCTAAACAGGGGGCTGAGCTATGGCTACACCTTC. Protein: CASTLNRGLSYGYTF.

The V call is TRBV15, the J call TRBJ2-1; D is unclear. The V gene lost 4 bases and the J gene lost 6 bases, with 7 bases spanning the gap. CDR3 size: 12 residues. Germline CDR1 reads LNHNV; CDR2 reads YYDKDF (reference sequence). DNA of the CDR3: TGTGCCACCAGCACTTTAGGCAATGAGCAGTTCTTC. As protein: CATSTLGNEQFF. The variable domain in full, with the rest retrieved from reference TRBV15 and TRBJ2-1, is DAMVIQNPRYQVTQFGKPVTLSCSQTLNHNVMYWYQQKSSQAPKLLFHYYDKDFNNEADTPDNFQSRRPNTSFCFLDIRSPGLGDTAMYLCATSTLGNEQFFGPGTRLTVL.

CDR3 amino acids: CASSGGTGHNEQFF. In DNA, the CDR3 is TGTGCCAGCAGCGGGGGGACAGGGCACAATGAGCAGTTCTTC. The chain joins TRBV9 to TRBJ2-1; 9 bases align to TRBD1. This CDR3 contains 14 residues. Germline CDR1 and CDR2: SGDLS and YYNGEE. V lost 3 bases, J lost 5 bases, and 3 bases stayed unmatched.

The rearrangement links TRBV30 to TRBJ2-1, with 11 bases aligning to TRBD2. V shed 1 base, J shed 6 bases, and the junction held 2 bases outside the gene matches. CDR1 and CDR2 (germline): GTSNPN, SVGIG (reference sequence). This CDR3 has 14 residues. The CDR3 sequence is CAWSGLAGGNEQFF. The CDR3 nucleotides read TGTGCCTGGAGTGGCCTAGCGGGGGGCAATGAGCAGTTCTTC.

V is TRBV6-1 and J is TRBJ2-2, with D uncertain. CDR1 MNHNS and CDR2 SASEGT come from the germline V gene. Trimming cost V 7 bases and J 8 bases, with 8 bases left between them. The CDR3 extends over 11 amino acids. CDR3 amino acids: CASIRSGELFF. The CDR3 DNA is TGTGCCAGCATTCGGAGTGGGGAGCTGTTTTTT.

This chain uses TRBV7-8 with TRBJ2-7, with D tentatively TRBD2 (6 bases). The CDR3 sequence is 19 residues long. Germline V gives CDR1 SGHVS, CDR2 FQNEAQ. Deletions cut 2 bases from V and 4 bases from J, with 27 bases between. CDR3 nucleotides: TGTGCCAGCAGCTTAAGGGGTCGGGCGCCCGGTAGCGGTATATACGAGCAGTACTTC. Amino acid sequence: CASSLRGRAPGSGIYEQYF.

This chain uses TRBV7-2 with TRBJ2-4; tentatively, D is TRBD2 (6 bases). Germline assignment: CDR1 SGHTA and CDR2 FQGNSA. The V and J ends lost 1 base and 6 bases respectively, with 10 bases between them. CDR3 length equals 14 residues. CDR3 bases: TGTGCCAGCAGCTTAGTAGCGGTGGGAAACATTCAGTACTTC. This sequence encodes CASSLVAVGNIQYF.

The rearrangement uses TRBV13 and TRBJ1-1; D call uncertain. V lost 6 bases and J lost 4, with 18 bases in between. CDR1 is PRHDT, CDR2 FYEKMQ, per germline (reference sequence). This CDR3 spans 15 amino acids. CDR3 nucleotides: TGTGCCAGCAGTTTTGGCTCCGGGTTTGCCACTGAAGCTTTCTTT. This encodes CASSFGSGFATEAFF.

The chain joins TRBV9 to TRBJ2-1; 9 bases line up with TRBD2. Germline V gene lookup returns CDR1 SGDLS and CDR2 YYNGEE. V shed 3 bases, J shed 3 bases, and the junction held 7 bases outside the gene matches. The CDR3 length is 16 residues. The CDR3 reads CASSGRAGGGYNEQFF. CDR3 DNA sequence: TGTGCCAGCAGCGGACGAGCGGGGGGCGGCTACAATGAGCAGTTCTTC.